This passage covers 27 T cell receptor beta chains from one sample sequenced in a study of graft-versus-host responses after intestinal transplantation. Assay used: immunoSEQ multiplex PCR; TCRdb lists only in-frame clones, some missing. This sample has about 20,000 clones; around nine tenths occur once, and the top ten carry 8% to 9.5%. The sequencing used PBMCs, collected 220 to 240 days after intestinal transplant. Receptors were obtained from a human patient who received an intestinal transplant, so some T cells may come from the graft donor.

V usage is TRBV5-1 and J usage is TRBJ2-1; 11 nucleotides agree with TRBD1. The CDR3 covers 18 residues. Per germline, CDR1 SGHRS and CDR2 YFSETQ. The V gene end was trimmed by 1 base and the J gene end by 4 bases; junction bases not matched to a gene: 10. This chain's CDR3 is CASSLYSWGQGEYNEQFF. The CDR3 DNA follows: TGCGCCAGCAGCTTGTATTCCTGGGGACAGGGGGAATACAATGAGCAGTTCTTC.

The genes are TRBV18 and TRBJ2-5, with D perhaps TRBD2 (6 bases). V was clipped by 2 bases and J by 4 bases, with 20 bases between them. Germline-derived CDR1 and CDR2 are KGHSH and LQKENI. The CDR3 totals 17 residues. The CDR3 DNA reads as TGTGCCAGCTCACCAGGGAATCAAGGCCTGGGGGGAGAGACCCAGTACTTC. It codes for CASSPGNQGLGGETQYF.

The chain has TRBV4-1 and TRBJ2-1, with D perhaps TRBD2 (6 bases). This CDR3 is 18 amino acids long. Germline CDR1 and CDR2: MGHRA and YSYEKL. V was cut by 4 bases and J by 0 bases, with 19 bases left in between. CDR3 sequence: CASSLHAGNGNSYNEQFF. The DNA for the CDR3 is TGCGCCAGCAGCCTGCATGCGGGGAATGGTAACTCCTACAATGAGCAGTTCTTC.

This sequence joins TRBV2 and TRBJ1-2, with D unclear. The V and J ends lost 7 bases and 0 bases respectively, with 9 bases between them. The CDR3 sequence is 13 residues long. The V gene's germline CDR1 is SNHLY and CDR2 FYNNEI. The CDR3 reads CASMVVANYGYTF. The DNA for the CDR3 is TGTGCCAGCATGGTGGTCGCTAACTATGGCTACACCTTC.

This chain links TRBV27 with TRBJ1-6; no clear D. The CDR3 consists of 13 residues. Germline V gene data show CDR1 as MNHEY and CDR2 as SMNVEV (reference sequence). The germline V and J ends were trimmed by 6 bases and 5 bases, with 8 bases remaining between them. This chain's CDR3 is CASSGSNNSPLHF. CDR3 coding DNA: TGTGCCAGCAGCGGTAGCAATAATTCACCCCTCCACTTT.

The chain joins TRBV27 to TRBJ1-4; 8 bases align to TRBD1. The CDR3 contains 14 residues. The junction had 3 bases not matched to a gene; V was cut back by 6 bases and J by 3 bases. Per the germline V gene, CDR1 is MNHEY and CDR2 is SMNVEV (reference sequence). DNA of the CDR3: TGTGCCAGCAGCCAGACAGGGGCTAATGAAAAACTGTTTTTT. Protein product: CASSQTGANEKLFF.

The chain links TRBV15 to TRBJ2-1, with D possibly being TRBD1 (5 bases). There are 15 residues in the CDR3. CDR1 and CDR2 from the germline V gene are LNHNV and YYDKDF (reference sequence). The V gene lost 0 bases and the J gene lost 3 bases, with 9 bases spanning the gap. DNA for the CDR3: TGTGCCACCAGCAGAGACCCAGGGAACTACAATGAGCAGTTCTTC. Translating it yields CATSRDPGNYNEQFF.

This rearrangement joins TRBV18 to TRBJ1-1; D perhaps matches TRBD1 (5 bases). CDR1 is KGHSH and CDR2 is LQKENI in the germline V gene. The CDR3 covers 14 residues. Trimming pared 3 bases from V and 0 bases from J, leaving 8 bases between. CDR3 residues: CASSPQGLNTEAFF. The CDR3 bases are TGTGCCAGCTCACCCCAGGGTTTGAACACTGAAGCTTTCTTT.

The rearrangement links TRBV13 to TRBJ2-5; 8 nucleotides align to TRBD2. The CDR3 spans 15 residues. The germline gives CDR1 PRHDT, CDR2 FYEKMQ (reference sequence). V was pared by 0 bases and J by 2 bases, with 2 bases of the junction left unmatched. Here the CDR3 reads CASSLGPGGQETQYF. CDR3 nucleotides: TGTGCCAGCAGCTTAGGACCGGGGGGGCAAGAGACCCAGTACTTC.

The chain couples TRBV10-1 to TRBJ1-2, with D unresolved. Germline-derived CDR1 and CDR2 are WNHNN and SYGVQD (reference sequence). V lost 4 bases and J 4 bases, leaving 22 bases between the germline ends. This CDR3 spans 17 amino acids. The CDR3 nucleotides read TGCGCCAGCAGTGGGAATGCAGGATCGCGAAAGACCTATGGCTACACCTTC. Translated, it gives CASSGNAGSRKTYGYTF.

This clone has only one observation. This chain uses TRBV6-1 with TRBJ1-1; 7 nucleotides match TRBD1. V dropped 6 bases and J dropped 6; count of bases not matched to a gene: 7. The CDR3 covers 13 residues. The germline CDR1 and CDR2 sequences are MNHNS and SASEGT. CDR3: CASRASTGAEAFF. The CDR3 DNA follows: TGTGCCAGCAGGGCATCCACAGGGGCTGAAGCTTTCTTT.

The chain uses TRBV29-1 and TRBJ1-6; D is possibly TRBD1 (6 bases). V gave up 1 base and J gave up 6 bases, with 13 bases separating them. The CDR3 sequence is 15 residues long. Germline values: CDR1 SQVTM, CDR2 ANQGSEA. The CDR3 here is CSVEGGGGGNSPLHF. The CDR3, as DNA: TGCAGCGTTGAAGGGGGAGGGGGAGGTAATTCACCCCTCCACTTT.

The chain couples TRBV4-2 to TRBJ2-7; 7 nucleotides line up with TRBD1. After removal of 4 bases from V and 1 base from J, the junction contained 7 bases not matched to a gene. Germline V CDR1 and CDR2: LGHNA, YNFKEQ. This CDR3 contains 15 residues. The CDR3 region has the DNA TGTGCCAGCAGCCCAATAAGGGACAGTTCCTACGAGCAGTACTTC. This sequence encodes CASSPIRDSSYEQYF.

This rearrangement joins TRBV12-5 to TRBJ2-5; TRBD2 might be the D (5 bases). This CDR3 contains 16 residues. Germline assignment: CDR1 LGHNT and CDR2 FRNRAP. Trimming stripped 0 bases from V and 5 bases from J, with 16 bases between. Written as DNA, the CDR3 is TGTGCTAGTGGTTTGGTAGACACGAGGGTATGGGAGACCCAGTACTTC. Translating it yields CASGLVDTRVWETQYF.

The CDR3 here is CASSPGGYGELFF. The CDR3 nucleotides are TGTGCCAGCAGCCCCGGAGGGTATGGGGAGCTGTTTTTT. This sequence joins TRBV7-7 and TRBJ2-2; D perhaps matches TRBD2 (6 bases). Trimming pared 5 bases from V and 8 bases from J, leaving 12 bases between. CDR1 is SSHAT, CDR2 FNYEAQ, per germline (reference sequence). CDR3 length: 13 residues.

V gene TRBV27 combines with J gene TRBJ2-3; 7 positions agree with TRBD1. The J segment lost 4 bases and the V segment lost 5 bases, leaving 15 bases of the junction unmatched. Germline V gives CDR1 MNHEY, CDR2 SMNVEV (reference sequence). This CDR3 region has 17 residues. The CDR3 DNA is TGTGCCAGCAGTGCAAGTAAAGGGGGCCGTGGTCCAGATACGCAGTATTTT. Translating gives CASSASKGGRGPDTQYF.

Only a few counts were recorded for this clone. This sequence joins TRBV5-3 and TRBJ1-1, with D perhaps matching TRBD1 (5 bases). TRBV5-3 has ORF status, its function being uncertain. The length of the CDR3 is 15 residues. The V and J ends lost 8 bases and 5 bases respectively, with 22 bases between them. CDR3 DNA sequence: TGTGCCAGCAGCCCCCCGGCTGGGGGTAGGACTGAAGCTTTCTTT. Residues: CASSPPAGGRTEAFF.

This sequence joins TRBV15 and TRBJ1-4; 7 bases are a match to TRBD1. In germline, CDR1 is LNHNV, CDR2 YYDKDF (reference sequence). The V segment lost 6 bases and the J segment 3 bases; nucleotides outside the gene matches: 7. The CDR3 has 15 residues. The CDR3 nucleotides read TGTGCCACCAGTCCCAGGGGGTCGGCTAATGAAAAACTGTTTTTT. Amino acids: CATSPRGSANEKLFF.

The chain's CDR3 is CASSVPLLTEAFF. CDR3 bases: TGTGCCAGCAGTGTCCCTTTACTCACTGAAGCTTTCTTT. The rearrangement uses TRBV6-5 and TRBJ1-1; D not resolved. Germline V lookup: CDR1 MNHEY, CDR2 SVGAGI. The CDR3 has 13 amino acids. Trimming cost V 5 bases and J 4 bases, with 11 bases left between them.

The chain links TRBV19 to TRBJ1-1, with D perhaps TRBD1 (6 bases). The V end was cut by 5 bases, the J end by 1 base, with 17 bases between. The CDR3 loop spans 16 amino acids. CDR1 and CDR2 from the germline V gene are LNHDA and SQIVND (reference sequence). DNA for the CDR3: TGTGCCAGTAGTGTCCTTTCGGGGGCGAAGAACACTGAAGCTTTCTTT. This codes for CASSVLSGAKNTEAFF.

The chain is built from TRBV4-2 and TRBJ2-7; D is possibly TRBD1 (5 bases). Looked up from germline, CDR1 is LGHNA and CDR2 is YNFKEQ. This CDR3 contains 15 residues. Trimming left V 3 bases short and J 3 bases short, with 15 bases between. The CDR3 region is CASSQTATYLYEQYF. The CDR3 nucleotides are TGTGCCAGCAGCCAGACAGCCACATACCTCTACGAGCAGTACTTC.

This chain joins TRBV19 and TRBJ2-1; 8 bases line up with TRBD2. After removal of 0 bases from V and 4 bases from J, the junction contained 5 bases not matched to a gene. From germline, CDR1 is LNHDA and CDR2 SQIVND (reference sequence). The length of the CDR3 is 16 residues. This chain's CDR3 is CASSIEDPGGYNEQFF. The CDR3 bases are TGTGCCAGTAGTATAGAAGACCCGGGGGGGTACAATGAGCAGTTCTTC.

This chain uses TRBV27 with TRBJ2-3, with unresolved D. Germline values: CDR1 MNHEY, CDR2 SMNVEV (reference sequence). The length of the CDR3 is 15 residues. V lost 5 bases and J lost 0, with 12 bases in between. The chain's CDR3 is CASSRLYTSTDTQYF. CDR3 DNA: TGTGCCAGCAGTAGACTGTATACTAGCACAGATACGCAGTATTTT.

V is TRBV14 and J is TRBJ2-3, with D hard to call. V was shortened by 1 base and J by 4 bases, with 9 bases between the two germline ends. CDR1 SGHDN and CDR2 FVKESK come from the germline V gene. The CDR3 covers 14 residues. The CDR3 here is CASSQVGGADTQYF. The CDR3 DNA reads as TGTGCCAGCAGCCAAGTGGGTGGAGCAGATACGCAGTATTTT.

The rearrangement links TRBV5-4 to TRBJ1-1; possibly TRBD1 for D (5 bases). This CDR3 region has 17 residues. Germline V CDR1 and CDR2: SGHNT, YYREEE (reference sequence). Trimming left V 5 bases short and J 0 bases short, with 20 bases between. The CDR3 sequence: CASSGGVAEKMNTEAFF. In DNA form, the CDR3 reads TGTGCCAGCAGTGGGGGGGTCGCGGAAAAAATGAACACTGAAGCTTTCTTT.

V is TRBV6-1 and J is TRBJ2-7; D is uncertain. The germline gives CDR1 MNHNS, CDR2 SASEGT. The CDR3 sequence is 11 residues long. V lost 5 bases and J 2 bases, leaving 4 bases between the germline ends. This chain's CDR3 is CASSYTYEQYF. CDR3 nucleotides: TGTGCCAGCAGTTATACCTACGAGCAGTACTTC.

The V gene is TRBV7-3, the J gene TRBJ2-1, with D possibly being TRBD1 or TRBD2 (5 bases each). The CDR3 contains 14 residues. V gave up 5 bases and J gave up 0 bases, with 8 bases separating them. The germline V gene has CDR1 SGHTA and CDR2 FQGTGA. The DNA of the CDR3 is TGTGCCAGCAGCAGGGACCCCTCCTACAATGAGCAGTTCTTC. As protein: CASSRDPSYNEQFF.